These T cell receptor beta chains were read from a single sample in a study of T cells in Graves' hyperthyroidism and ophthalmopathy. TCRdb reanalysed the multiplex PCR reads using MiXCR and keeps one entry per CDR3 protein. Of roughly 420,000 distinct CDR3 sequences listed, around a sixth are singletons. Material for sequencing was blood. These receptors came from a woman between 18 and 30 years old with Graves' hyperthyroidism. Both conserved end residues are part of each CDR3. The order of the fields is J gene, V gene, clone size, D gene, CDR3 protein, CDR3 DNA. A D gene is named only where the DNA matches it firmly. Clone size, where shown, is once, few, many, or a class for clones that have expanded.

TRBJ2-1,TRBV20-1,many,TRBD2,CSALRTSGRLHNEQFF,TGCAGTGCTCTCCGAACTAGCGGGAGGCTTCACAATGAGCAGTTCTTC
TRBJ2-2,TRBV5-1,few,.,CASSSSLGDGELFF,TGCGCCAGCAGCTCAAGTCTGGGTGACGGGGAGCTGTTTTTT
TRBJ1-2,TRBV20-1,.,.,CSAPRAATYGYTF,TGCAGTGCTCCCCGGGCAGCAACCTATGGCTACACCTTC
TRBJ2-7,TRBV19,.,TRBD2,CASSPTSGRFREQYF,TGTGCCAGTAGTCCGACTAGCGGGAGATTCCGCGAGCAGTACTTC
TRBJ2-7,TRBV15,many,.,CATSRDQDGPSEQYF,TGTGCCACCAGCAGAGATCAAGACGGGCCATCCGAGCAGTACTTC
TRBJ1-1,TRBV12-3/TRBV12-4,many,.,CASSRGGPNTEAFF,TGTGCCAGCAGTCGCGGGGGTCCGAACACTGAAGCTTTCTTT
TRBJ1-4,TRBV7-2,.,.,CASRITATNEKLFF,TGTGCCAGCAGAATTACCGCAACTAATGAAAAACTGTTTTTT
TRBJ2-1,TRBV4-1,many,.,CASSQVGDEQFF,TGCGCCAGCAGCCAAGTCGGTGATGAGCAGTTCTTC
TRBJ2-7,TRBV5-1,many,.,CASSLSPGTIYEQYF,TGCGCCAGCAGCCTTAGCCCTGGGACCATCTACGAGCAGTACTTC
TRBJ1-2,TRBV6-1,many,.,CATHEGGRNYGYTF,TGTGCCACACACGAGGGGGGGAGAAACTATGGCTACACCTTC
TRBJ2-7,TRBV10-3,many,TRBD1,CAIKGGQASYEQYF,TGTGCCATCAAGGGGGGACAGGCCTCCTACGAGCAGTACTTC
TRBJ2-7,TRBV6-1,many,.,CASSLGQYYEQYF,TGTGCCAGCAGCCTAGGACAGTACTACGAGCAGTACTTC
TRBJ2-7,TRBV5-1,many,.,CASSPGTRVGEQYF,TGCGCCAGCAGCCCCGGGACCAGGGTGGGAGAGCAGTACTTC
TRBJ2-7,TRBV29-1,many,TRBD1,CSVRTGEDYEQYF,TGCAGCGTTAGGACAGGGGAGGATTACGAGCAGTACTTC
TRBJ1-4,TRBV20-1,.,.,CSALDLRKLFF,TGCAGTGCATTGGACCTCCGGAAACTGTTTTTT
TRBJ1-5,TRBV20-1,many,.,CSASTGDSNQPQHF,TGCAGTGCATCCACAGGAGATAGCAATCAGCCCCAGCATTTT
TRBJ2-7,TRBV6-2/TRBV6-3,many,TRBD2,CASKMLAGGSEQYF,TGTGCCAGCAAAATGCTAGCGGGAGGGTCCGAGCAGTACTTC
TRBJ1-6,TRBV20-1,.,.,CSARDDQGVLSPLHF,TGCAGTGCTAGAGATGATCAGGGCGTTCTTTCACCCCTCCACTTT
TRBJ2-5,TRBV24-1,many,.,CATSAGESLQETQYF,TGTGCCACCAGTGCAGGCGAGTCCTTACAAGAGACCCAGTACTTC
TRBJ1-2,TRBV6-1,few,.,CASSEAALRRYGYTF,TGTGCCAGCAGTGAAGCGGCTCTCAGGCGCTATGGCTACACCTTC
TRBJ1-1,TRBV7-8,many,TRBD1,CASSLETGTEAFF,TGTGCCAGCAGCCTAGAGACAGGGACTGAAGCTTTCTTT
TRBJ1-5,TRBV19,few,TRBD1,CASSTPITGAHSNQPQHF,TGTGCCAGTAGTACCCCAATAACAGGGGCCCATAGCAATCAGCCCCAGCATTTT
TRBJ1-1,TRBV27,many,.,CASSLTVLSNTEAFF,TGTGCCAGCAGTTTGACAGTACTCTCTAACACTGAAGCTTTCTTT